The 26 T cell receptor beta chains given below trace back to one sample, sequenced in a study of T-cell memory formation after mild COVID-19. TCRdb re-called the 5' RACE reads through MiXCR, storing one row per CDR3 protein. The profile shows 300,000 to 350,000 distinct CDR3 sequences, approximately 14% of them singletons. Sequenced: PBMCs or a T cell subset sorted from them (not recorded which). All receptors derive from a man aged 18 to 30 who had mild COVID-19 (a few samples of this study predate the infection). Cell type and time point are not known.

The V gene is TRBV2, the J gene TRBJ2-2; maybe TRBD1 (5 bases). Between the trimmed V and J ends, which lost 6 bases and 6 bases, there was a span of 11 bases. The CDR3 extends over 13 amino acids. Germline V gene data show CDR1 as SNHLY and CDR2 as FYNNEI. In nucleotides, the CDR3 is TGTGCCAGCAGAGGGGTAGCAGCCGGGGAGCTGTTTTTT. Its protein product is CASRGVAAGELFF.

This clonotype was counted many times. The rearrangement links TRBV12-3 or TRBV12-4 to TRBJ2-5, with unresolved D. V lost 6 bases and J lost 5, with 13 bases in between. The CDR3 runs to 13 residues. The CDR3 nucleotides are TGTGCCAGCAGCTGGATCGTCGGGGAGACCCAGTACTTC. Translated, it gives CASSWIVGETQYF.

This clonotype was counted between two and nine times. The rearrangement links TRBV4-3 to TRBJ2-6; D gene unclear. In germline, CDR1 is LGHNA, CDR2 YSLEER. The ends were cut back, 0 bases at V and 0 bases at J, with 9 bases in the middle. This CDR3 has 17 amino acids. The CDR3 sequence is CASSQDITYSGANVLTF. The CDR3 nucleotides are TGCGCCAGCAGCCAAGATATAACTTACTCTGGGGCCAACGTCCTGACTTTC.

This clonotype was picked up a small number of times. The gene calls are TRBV9 and TRBJ2-7; D is unclear. The germline CDR1 and CDR2 sequences are SGDLS and YYNGEE. The CDR3 is 14 amino acids. V lost 4 bases to trimming and J lost 2 bases, with 13 bases between them. The CDR3 bases are TGTGCCAGCAGCCCAAAAACACTCACCTACGAGCAGTACTTC. It translates to CASSPKTLTYEQYF.

This clonotype came up a few times. The chain has TRBV20-1 and TRBJ2-7; 15 nucleotides agree with TRBD2. Trimming at V came to 6 bases and at J to 7 bases, leaving 7 bases not matched to a gene. From germline, CDR1 is DFQATT and CDR2 SNEGSKA (reference sequence). This CDR3 is built from 14 residues. The CDR3 reads CSARTSGGAFEQYF. The CDR3 nucleotides read TGCAGTGCCAGGACTAGCGGGGGGGCTTTTGAGCAGTACTTC.

This sequence joins TRBV2 and TRBJ2-7, with D maybe TRBD1 (6 bases). CDR1 is SNHLY and CDR2 is FYNNEI in the germline V gene. Trimming removed 10 bases from V and 3 bases from J, with 10 bases in between. The CDR3 is 11 residues long. The CDR3 DNA follows: TGTGCCATCCGGGACATCTACGAGCAGTACGTC. The encoded protein is CAIRDIYEQYV.

The V call is TRBV12-3 or TRBV12-4, the J call TRBJ2-7; 8 bases are shared with TRBD2. The CDR3 totals 15 residues. Trimming removed 1 base from V and 3 bases from J; junction bases left unmatched: 5. The CDR3 region is CASSLESGGYYEQYF. As DNA, the CDR3 is TGTGCCAGCAGTTTAGAGAGCGGGGGATACTACGAGCAGTACTTC.

V usage is TRBV7-8 and J usage is TRBJ2-1; D uncertain. V dropped 5 bases and J dropped 5 bases, with 13 bases sitting between them. Germline V gene lookup returns CDR1 SGHVS and CDR2 FQNEAQ. The CDR3 contains 14 residues. CDR3 DNA: TGTGCCAGCAGCCCGTATGTGAGCAACAATGAGCAGTTCTTC. The encoded protein is CASSPYVSNNEQFF. Full variable domain (missing parts from reference TRBV7-8 and TRBJ2-1): GAGVSQSPRYKVAKRGQDVALRCDPISGHVSLFWYQQALGQGPEFLTYFQNEAQLDKSGLPSDRFFAERPEGSVSTLKIQRTQQEDSAVYLCASSPYVSNNEQFFGPGTRLTVL.

The table lists this clonotype with a few counts. The V and J genes are TRBV7-2 and TRBJ2-5; D possibly matches TRBD1 or TRBD2 (5 bases each). The V gene's germline CDR1 is SGHTA and CDR2 FQGNSA. V was pared by 3 bases and J by 4 bases, with 12 bases between. This CDR3 has 14 amino acids. CDR3 bases: TGTGCCAGCAGCTTTGGGGGTTTCGCAGAGACCCAGTACTTC. This gives the protein CASSFGGFAETQYF.

This clonotype has more than one count but fewer than ten. The J gene is TRBJ1-2, the V gene TRBV5-5; 8 bases are shared with TRBD1. The ends lost 4 bases at V and 6 bases at J; junction bases unmatched: 2. The CDR3 length is 12 residues. Germline CDR1 and CDR2: SGHKS and YYEKEE (reference sequence). The DNA of the CDR3 is TGTGCCAGCAGCAAGGACAGGGATGGCTACACCTTC. Amino acid sequence: CASSKDRDGYTF.

The chain carries TRBV24-1 and TRBJ1-1, with 7 bases that match TRBD1. CDR3 length: 16 amino acids. The J segment lost 5 bases and the V segment lost 0 bases, leaving 8 bases of the junction unmatched. Germline CDR1 reads KGHDR; CDR2 reads SFDVKD. The CDR3 is CATSDLRSGGGTEAFF. DNA for the CDR3: TGTGCCACCAGTGATTTGCGATCAGGGGGGGGAACTGAAGCTTTCTTT.

This clonotype appeared many times. The chain recombines TRBV12-3 or TRBV12-4 with TRBJ2-7; D is unresolved. The V and J ends lost 3 bases and 2 bases respectively, with 8 bases between them. CDR3 length: 13 amino acids. In nucleotides, the CDR3 is TGTGCCAGCAGTTTGAGGAGCCCCTACGAGCAGTACTTC. Residues: CASSLRSPYEQYF.

This clonotype showed up just a few times. V is TRBV2 and J is TRBJ1-6; 10 nucleotides line up with TRBD1. After removal of 2 bases from V and 0 bases from J, the junction contained 7 bases not matched to a gene. There are 19 residues in the CDR3. Germline V gives CDR1 SNHLY, CDR2 FYNNEI. The CDR3 region is CASSEIGTGASSYNSPLHF. The CDR3 DNA reads as TGTGCCAGCAGTGAAATCGGGACAGGGGCGAGCTCCTATAATTCACCCCTCCACTTT.

The CDR3 region is CASSFDSPYYGYTF. DNA of the CDR3: TGTGCCAGCAGTTTCGACAGCCCGTACTATGGCTACACCTTC. The chain uses TRBV6-2 or TRBV6-3 and TRBJ1-2, with D possibly TRBD1 on 5 matching bases. This CDR3 is built from 14 residues. V was shortened by 4 bases and J by 3 bases, with 12 bases between the two germline ends. Germline V gives CDR1 MNHEY, CDR2 SVGEGT.

V usage is TRBV24-1 and J usage is TRBJ2-3; no clear D gene. Germline V lookup: CDR1 KGHDR, CDR2 SFDVKD. V was cut by 3 bases and J by 2 bases, with 23 bases left in between. There are 19 residues in the CDR3. Written as DNA, the CDR3 is TGTGCCACCAGTGATCCTAGACCCCGGGCAGGAGACCCCACAGATACGCAGTATTTT. It is translated as CATSDPRPRAGDPTDTQYF.

There are a few counts of this clonotype. V usage is TRBV29-1 and J usage is TRBJ1-1; D unresolved. V was trimmed by 2 bases and J by 6 bases, leaving 13 bases between them. CDR1 is SQVTM and CDR2 is ANQGSEA in the germline V gene. The CDR3 sequence is 13 residues long. The CDR3 coding sequence is TGCAGCGTTGAAACAGACAAGACCTCTGAAGCTTTCTTT. Its translation is CSVETDKTSEAFF. Filled out from reference TRBV29-1 and TRBJ1-1, the complete variable domain reads SAVISQKPSRDICQRGTSLTIQCQVDSQVTMMFWYRQQPGQSLTLIATANQGSEATYESGFVIDKFPISRPNLTFSTLTVSNMSPEDSSIYLCSVETDKTSEAFFGQGTRLTVV.

This clonotype occurred a few times. The chain employs TRBV11-2 and TRBJ2-7, with TRBD1 identical over 7 bases. The CDR3 contains 14 residues. CDR1 SGHAT and CDR2 FQNNGV come from the germline V gene. V shed 1 base, J shed 3 bases, and the junction held 3 bases outside the gene matches. CDR3 sequence (DNA): TGTGCCAGCAGCTTAGGGGGACAGATCTACGAGCAGTACGTC. It codes for CASSLGGQIYEQYV.

The rearrangement uses TRBV11-2 and TRBJ2-3, with D possibly called TRBD1 or TRBD2 (5 bases each). There are 17 residues in the CDR3. V dropped 3 bases and J dropped 0 bases, with 16 bases sitting between them. Germline assignment: CDR1 SGHAT and CDR2 FQNNGV. The CDR3 loop reads CASSFFSGTASTDTQYF. The DNA for the CDR3 is TGTGCCAGCAGCTTCTTCTCTGGGACGGCTAGCACAGATACGCAGTATTTT.

The chain recombines TRBV5-8 with TRBJ2-7; the D gene could be TRBD1 or TRBD2 (5 bases each). Germline V gene sequence: CDR1 SGHTS, CDR2 YDEGEE. The CDR3 consists of 14 residues. Trimming pared 7 bases from V and 2 bases from J, leaving 16 bases between. The CDR3 sequence: CASRPGPRPYEQYV. Written as DNA, the CDR3 is TGTGCCAGCCGGCCGGGACCCCGGCCCTACGAGCAGTACGTC.

J is TRBJ1-2 and V is TRBV19; unclear D gene. From germline, CDR1 is LNHDA and CDR2 SQIVND (reference sequence). V was trimmed by 5 bases and J by 2 bases, leaving 21 bases between them. This CDR3 is built from 17 residues. CDR3 sequence reads: CASSLHHRGTPNYGYTF. CDR3 bases: TGTGCCAGTAGTTTGCATCACCGGGGAACACCAAACTATGGCTACACCTTC.

This clonotype appeared a single time. The V call is TRBV7-8, the J call TRBJ2-5; D gene unclear. CDR3 length equals 16 residues. Trimming cost V 5 bases and J 2 bases, with 18 bases left between them. Looked up from germline, CDR1 is SGHVS and CDR2 is FQNEAQ. CDR3 loop: CASSTRRALLQETQYF. CDR3 in DNA: TGTGCCAGCAGCACCCGCCGGGCTCTACTGCAAGAGACCCAGTACTTC.

The chain is built from TRBV11-2 and TRBJ2-1; TRBD2 matches at 7 bases. Germline lookup yields CDR1 SGHAT and CDR2 FQNNGV. V was pared by 5 bases and J by 2 bases, with 9 bases of the junction left unmatched. This CDR3 has 16 residues. CDR3 sequence: CASSPEWGLTYNEQFF. CDR3 DNA sequence: TGTGCCAGCAGCCCAGAGTGGGGACTAACCTACAATGAGCAGTTCTTC.

The chain couples TRBV18 to TRBJ2-1; 8 bases are a match to TRBD1. The CDR3 contains 16 residues. Unmatched junction bases numbered 12, after V lost 5 bases and J lost 6 bases. Germline lookup yields CDR1 KGHSH and CDR2 LQKENI. CDR3 DNA sequence: TGTGCCAGCTCAATCCAGGACAGGGCCAAAGGCAATGAGCAGTTCTTC. This codes for CASSIQDRAKGNEQFF.

This chain connects TRBV20-1 to TRBJ2-2, with 9 bases fitting TRBD2. Germline CDR1 reads DFQATT; CDR2 reads SNEGSKA (reference sequence). This CDR3 comprises 16 residues. Trimming cost V 6 bases and J 5 bases; bases outside gene matches: 13. CDR3 coding DNA: TGCAGTGCAGTCCCTGATTCCAGCGGGGGGACCGGGGAGCTGTTTTTT. Residues: CSAVPDSSGGTGELFF.

V usage is TRBV10-3 and J usage is TRBJ2-3; 11 bases are shared with TRBD2. V shed 6 bases and J 1 base; nucleotides not matched to a gene: 6. The germline V gene has CDR1 ENHRY and CDR2 SYGVKD. This CDR3 contains 16 residues. CDR3 sequence (DNA): TGTGCCATCAGCAGTGGACTAGCGGGTGGCACAGATACGCAGTATTTT. Translating gives CAISSGLAGGTDTQYF.

The chain joins TRBV29-1 to TRBJ1-1; no clear D. The CDR3 is made up of 12 amino acids. V lost 5 bases and J lost 0, with 7 bases in between. The V gene's germline CDR1 is SQVTM and CDR2 ANQGSEA. The CDR3 reads CSVRGMNTEAFF. DNA of the CDR3: TGCAGCGTTCGGGGAATGAACACTGAAGCTTTCTTT.